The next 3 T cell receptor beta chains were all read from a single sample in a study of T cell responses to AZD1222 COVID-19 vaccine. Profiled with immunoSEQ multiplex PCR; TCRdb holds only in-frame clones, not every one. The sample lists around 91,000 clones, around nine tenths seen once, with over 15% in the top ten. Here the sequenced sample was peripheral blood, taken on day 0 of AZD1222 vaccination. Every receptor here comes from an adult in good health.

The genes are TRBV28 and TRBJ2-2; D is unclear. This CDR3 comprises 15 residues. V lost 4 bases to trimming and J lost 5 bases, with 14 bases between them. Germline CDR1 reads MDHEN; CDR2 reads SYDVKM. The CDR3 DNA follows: TGTGCCAGCAGTTCCCCGGCCGCTACGACCGGGGAGCTGTTTTTT. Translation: CASSSPAATTGELFF.

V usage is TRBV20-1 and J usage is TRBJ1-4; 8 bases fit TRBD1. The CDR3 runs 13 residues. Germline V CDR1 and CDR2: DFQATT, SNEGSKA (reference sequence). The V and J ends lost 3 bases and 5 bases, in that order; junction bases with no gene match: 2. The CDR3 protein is CSASRTGNEKLFF. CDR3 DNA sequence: TGCAGTGCTAGTAGGACAGGGAATGAAAAACTGTTTTTT.

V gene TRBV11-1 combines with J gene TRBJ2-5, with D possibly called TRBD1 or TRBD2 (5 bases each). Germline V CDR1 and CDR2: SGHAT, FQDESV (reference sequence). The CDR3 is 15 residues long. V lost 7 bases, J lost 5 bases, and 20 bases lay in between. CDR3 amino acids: CASTQSGARGETQYF. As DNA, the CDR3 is TGTGCCAGCACCCAATCCGGGGCCAGAGGGGAGACCCAGTACTTC.